The next 7 T cell receptor beta chains were all read from a single sample in a study of glioma-infiltrating T cells. The iRepertoire nested amplicon-rescue multiplex PCR amplified TCR alpha and beta CDR3s from RNA. MiXCR, run by TCRdb on the multiplex PCR reads, gives a single entry per CDR3 protein. The sample carries about 410,000 distinct CDR3 sequences, 41% recorded once. What was sequenced was glioma tissue, nonneoplastic brain tissue, or PBMCs (not recorded which). These receptors all stem from a human donor with low-grade glioma or glioblastoma, undergoing nonglioma brain surgery, or in good health (not recorded which).

This clonotype was seen only once. This may stem from a read error, because a much larger clone lies one nucleotide away. V gene TRBV6-5 combines with J gene TRBJ2-7, with 7 bases that match TRBD1. Per the germline V gene, CDR1 is MNHEY and CDR2 is SVGAGI. CDR3 size: 17 residues. CDR3: CASSYSILLDQGDDQYF. In DNA form, the CDR3 reads TGTGCCAGCAGTTACTCGATCTTATTGGATCAGGGGGACGATCAGTACTTC.

This clonotype has ten or more counts. The rearrangement joins TRBV6-6 to TRBJ2-3; D may be TRBD1 or TRBD2 (6 bases each). The germline CDR1 and CDR2 sequences are MNHNY and SVGAGI (reference sequence). This CDR3 is 15 amino acids long. The V gene lost 4 bases and the J gene lost 0 bases, with 11 bases spanning the gap. The CDR3 sequence is CASSSRGRSTDTQYF. The CDR3 DNA is TGTGCCAGCAGTTCTCGGGGGCGAAGCACAGATACGCAGTATTTT.

The gene calls are TRBV10-3 and TRBJ2-7; 9 nucleotides line up with TRBD2. This CDR3 spans 13 amino acids. Germline assignment: CDR1 ENHRY and CDR2 SYGVKD. The V and J ends lost 6 bases and 6 bases, in that order; junction bases with no gene match: 6. CDR3 residues: CAISFSGSLEQYF. The CDR3, as DNA: TGTGCCATCAGCTTTAGCGGGAGTCTCGAGCAGTACTTC.

About this clonotype itself: A read error may be the cause here, since a much bigger clone is one base away. This chain joins TRBV6-1 and TRBJ2-7; D uncertain. This CDR3 spans 13 amino acids. CDR1 is MNHNS, CDR2 SASEGT, per germline. Trimming shortened V by 10 bases and J by 4 bases, and 17 bases separated the two germline ends. CDR3 DNA sequence: TGTGCCACCGCTGATGGGCTGAGATACGAGCAGTACTTC. This encodes CATADGLRYEQYF.

This clonotype was seen many times. The chain employs TRBV28 and TRBJ2-7; 10 bases are a match to TRBD1. CDR3 length equals 13 residues. The J segment lost 13 bases and the V segment lost 1 base, leaving 7 bases of the junction unmatched. Germline-derived CDR1 and CDR2 are MDHEN and SYDVKM. CDR3 sequence: CASSLYDRGLYYF. As DNA, the CDR3 is TGTGCCAGCAGTTTATACGACAGGGGGCTATATTACTTC.

The sample holds one count of this clonotype. This clone may be a read error of a much larger clone one base away. The CDR3 bases are TGCGCCAGCAGCCAAAGGACTAGCGGGCACCCTGAGAATGAGCTGTTCTTC. It codes for CASSQRTSGHPENELFF. The chain is built from TRBV4-3 and TRBJ2-1; TRBD2 aligns across 11 bases. The CDR3 totals 17 residues. Germline V gives CDR1 LGHNA, CDR2 YSLEER.

This clonotype appeared many times. The V and J genes are TRBV20-1 and TRBJ2-3, with 7 positions matching TRBD2. The ends lost 4 bases at V and 4 bases at J; junction bases unmatched: 5. This CDR3 has 13 amino acids. CDR1 is DFQATT, CDR2 SNEGSKA, per germline (reference sequence). CDR3 sequence reads: CSAKGTTADTQYF. The CDR3 nucleotides are TGCAGTGCTAAAGGGACTACCGCAGATACGCAGTATTTT.